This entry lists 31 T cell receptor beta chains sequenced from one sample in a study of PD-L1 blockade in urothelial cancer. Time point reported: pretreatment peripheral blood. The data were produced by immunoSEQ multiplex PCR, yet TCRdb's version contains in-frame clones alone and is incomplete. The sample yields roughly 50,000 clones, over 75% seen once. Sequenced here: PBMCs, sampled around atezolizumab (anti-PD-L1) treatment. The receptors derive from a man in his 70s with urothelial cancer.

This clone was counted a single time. The CDR3: CASSISSGITGELFF. In DNA form, the CDR3 reads TGTGCCAGTAGTATTTCTAGCGGGATCACCGGGGAGCTGTTTTTT. V usage is TRBV19 and J usage is TRBJ2-2; 9 bases agree with TRBD2. Germline V gives CDR1 LNHDA, CDR2 SQIVND (reference sequence). V lost 3 bases, J lost 4 bases, and 3 bases stayed unmatched. This CDR3 comprises 15 residues.

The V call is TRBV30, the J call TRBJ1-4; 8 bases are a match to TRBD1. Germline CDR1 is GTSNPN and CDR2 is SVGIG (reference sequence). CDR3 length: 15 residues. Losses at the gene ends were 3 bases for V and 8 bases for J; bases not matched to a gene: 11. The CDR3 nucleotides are TGTGCCTGGAGCACTCGTCAGGGGGCTGGGGAAAAACTGTTTTTT. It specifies CAWSTRQGAGEKLFF.

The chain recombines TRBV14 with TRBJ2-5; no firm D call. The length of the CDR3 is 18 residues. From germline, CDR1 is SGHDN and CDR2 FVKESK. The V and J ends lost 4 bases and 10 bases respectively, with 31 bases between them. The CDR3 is CASSPLRPPDSLPSVQYF. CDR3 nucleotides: TGTGCCAGCAGCCCATTGAGACCTCCAGACTCCCTGCCGTCCGTCCAGTACTTC.

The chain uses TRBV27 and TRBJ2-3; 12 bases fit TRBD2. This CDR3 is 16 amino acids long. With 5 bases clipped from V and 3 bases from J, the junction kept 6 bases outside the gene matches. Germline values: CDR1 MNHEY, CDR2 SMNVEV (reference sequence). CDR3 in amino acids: CASSPLAGGPTDTQYF. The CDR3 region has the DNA TGTGCCAGCAGTCCCCTAGCGGGAGGGCCAACAGATACGCAGTATTTT.

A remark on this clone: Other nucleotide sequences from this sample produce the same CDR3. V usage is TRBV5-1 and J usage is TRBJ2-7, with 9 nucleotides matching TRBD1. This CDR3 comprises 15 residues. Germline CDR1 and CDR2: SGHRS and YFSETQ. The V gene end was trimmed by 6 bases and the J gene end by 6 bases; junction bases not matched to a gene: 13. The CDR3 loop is CASTSRWGQGGEQYF. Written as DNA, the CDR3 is TGCGCCAGCACCTCAAGATGGGGACAGGGTGGCGAGCAGTACTTC.

The CDR3 protein is CASSHEPSGTGNEKLFF. The CDR3 nucleotides are TGCGCCAGCAGCCACGAACCTTCCGGGACAGGGAATGAAAAACTGTTTTTT. V gene TRBV4-1 combines with J gene TRBJ1-4, with 9 nucleotides matching TRBD1. V shed 3 bases, J shed 5 bases, and the junction held 10 bases outside the gene matches. The CDR3 has 17 amino acids. CDR1 and CDR2 from the germline V gene are MGHRA and YSYEKL.

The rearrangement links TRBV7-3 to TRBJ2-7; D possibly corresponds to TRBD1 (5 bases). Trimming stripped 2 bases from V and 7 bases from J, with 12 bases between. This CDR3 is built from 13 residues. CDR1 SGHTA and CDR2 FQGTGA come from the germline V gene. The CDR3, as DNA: TGTGCCAGCAGCTTAGGCCAGGGTGGAGAGCAGTACTTC. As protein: CASSLGQGGEQYF.

The CDR3, as DNA: TGTGCCAGCAGCCCACGCGGGGCCAACCAAGAGACCCAGTACTTC. Encoded protein: CASSPRGANQETQYF. The rearrangement joins TRBV7-3 to TRBJ2-5; D possibly corresponds to TRBD2 (6 bases). CDR1 SGHTA and CDR2 FQGTGA come from the germline V gene. The CDR3 totals 15 residues. V lost 5 bases and J 0 bases, leaving 13 bases between the germline ends.

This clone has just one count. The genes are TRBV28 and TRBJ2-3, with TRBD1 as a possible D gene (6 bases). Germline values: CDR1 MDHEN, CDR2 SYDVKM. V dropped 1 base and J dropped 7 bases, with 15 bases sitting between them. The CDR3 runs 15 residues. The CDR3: CASSLSSPRDNTQYF. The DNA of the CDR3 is TGTGCCAGCAGTTTATCGTCTCCACGGGACAATACGCAGTATTTT.

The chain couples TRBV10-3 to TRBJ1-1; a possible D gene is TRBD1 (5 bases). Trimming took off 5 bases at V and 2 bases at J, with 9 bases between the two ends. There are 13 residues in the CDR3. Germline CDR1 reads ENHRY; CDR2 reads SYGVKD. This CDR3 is CAISTGPNTEAFF. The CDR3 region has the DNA TGTGCCATCAGTACAGGACCCAACACTGAAGCTTTCTTT.

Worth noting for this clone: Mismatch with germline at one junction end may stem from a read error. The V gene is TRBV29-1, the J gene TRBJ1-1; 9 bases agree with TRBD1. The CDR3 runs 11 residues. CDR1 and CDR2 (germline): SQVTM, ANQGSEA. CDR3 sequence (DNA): TGCAACGTTGGAGAGGACAGGGGAGCTTTCTTT. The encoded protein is CNVGEDRGAFF.

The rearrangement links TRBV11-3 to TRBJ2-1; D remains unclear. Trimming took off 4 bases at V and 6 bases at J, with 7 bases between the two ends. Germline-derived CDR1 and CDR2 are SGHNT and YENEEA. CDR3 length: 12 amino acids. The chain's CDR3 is CASSSRVNEQFF. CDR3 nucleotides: TGTGCCAGCAGCTCCCGGGTCAATGAGCAGTTCTTC.

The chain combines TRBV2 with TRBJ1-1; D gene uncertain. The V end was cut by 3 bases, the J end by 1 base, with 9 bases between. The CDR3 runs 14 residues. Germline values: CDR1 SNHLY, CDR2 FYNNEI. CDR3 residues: CASSEWASNTEAFF. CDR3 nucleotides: TGTGCCAGCAGTGAGTGGGCCTCGAACACTGAAGCTTTCTTT.

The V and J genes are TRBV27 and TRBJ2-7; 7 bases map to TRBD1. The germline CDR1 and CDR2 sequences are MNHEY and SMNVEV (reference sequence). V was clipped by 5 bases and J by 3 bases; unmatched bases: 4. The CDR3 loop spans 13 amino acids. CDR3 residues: CASSPRQGYEQYF. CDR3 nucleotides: TGTGCCAGCAGTCCCAGACAGGGCTACGAGCAGTACTTC.

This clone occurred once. The CDR3 DNA reads as TGTGCCATCAGTGAGTCGACTAGCGGGAGGAGTGAGCAGTACTTC. Protein sequence: CAISESTSGRSEQYF. The chain is built from TRBV10-3 and TRBJ2-7; 13 bases match TRBD2. Germline CDR1 is ENHRY and CDR2 is SYGVKD. CDR3 size: 15 residues. Trimming cost V 0 bases and J 7 bases; bases outside gene matches: 3.

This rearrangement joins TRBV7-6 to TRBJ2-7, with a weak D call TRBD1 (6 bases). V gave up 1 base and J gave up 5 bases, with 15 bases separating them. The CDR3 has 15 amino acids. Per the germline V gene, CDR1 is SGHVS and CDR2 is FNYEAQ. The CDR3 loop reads CASSLVAGDPNEQYF. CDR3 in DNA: TGTGCCAGCAGCTTAGTGGCAGGGGACCCTAACGAGCAGTACTTC.

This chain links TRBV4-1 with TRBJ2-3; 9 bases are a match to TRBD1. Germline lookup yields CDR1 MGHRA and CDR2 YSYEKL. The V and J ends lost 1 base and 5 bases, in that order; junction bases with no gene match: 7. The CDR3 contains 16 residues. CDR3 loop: CASSQGRTGGEDTQYF. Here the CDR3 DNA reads TGCGCCAGCAGCCAAGGGCGCACAGGGGGCGAAGATACGCAGTATTTT.

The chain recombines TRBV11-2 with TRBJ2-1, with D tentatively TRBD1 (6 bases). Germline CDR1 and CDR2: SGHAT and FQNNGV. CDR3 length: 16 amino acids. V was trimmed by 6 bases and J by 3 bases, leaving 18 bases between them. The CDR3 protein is CASRDEGDTNYNEQFF. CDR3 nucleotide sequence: TGTGCCAGCAGGGACGAGGGGGACACCAACTACAATGAGCAGTTCTTC.

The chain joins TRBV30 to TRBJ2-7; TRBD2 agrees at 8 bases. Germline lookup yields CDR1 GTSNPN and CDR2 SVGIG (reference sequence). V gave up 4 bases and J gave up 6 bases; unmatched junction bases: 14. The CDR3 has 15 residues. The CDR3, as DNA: TGTGCCTGGACCCCGGGGACGGGAGGGCGGGCCGAGCAGTACTTC. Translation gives CAWTPGTGGRAEQYF.

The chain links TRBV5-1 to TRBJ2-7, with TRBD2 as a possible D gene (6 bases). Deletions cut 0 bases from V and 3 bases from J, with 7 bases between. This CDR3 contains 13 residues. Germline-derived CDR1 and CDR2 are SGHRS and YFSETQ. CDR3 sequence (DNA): TGCGCCAGCAGCTTGGCAGCGGGCTACGAGCAGTACTTC. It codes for CASSLAAGYEQYF.

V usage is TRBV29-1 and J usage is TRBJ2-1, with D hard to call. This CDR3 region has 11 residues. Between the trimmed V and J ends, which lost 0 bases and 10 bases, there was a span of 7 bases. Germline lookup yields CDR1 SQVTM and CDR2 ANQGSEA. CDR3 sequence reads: CSVEDGWEQFF. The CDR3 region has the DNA TGCAGCGTTGAAGACGGTTGGGAGCAGTTCTTC.

CDR3 amino acids: CASSLGRGAGGSDEQYF. Here the CDR3 DNA reads TGCGCCAGCAGCTTGGGGCGCGGAGCGGGAGGGTCAGACGAGCAGTACTTC. The chain employs TRBV5-1 and TRBJ2-7, with 10 bases matching TRBD2. The germline V gene has CDR1 SGHRS and CDR2 YFSETQ. This CDR3 region has 17 residues. V trimming: 0 bases; J trimming: 5 bases; junction bases outside the gene matches: 11. Full variable domain (outside the CDR3, taken from reference TRBV5-1 and TRBJ2-7): KAGVTQTPRYLIKTRGQQVTLSCSPISGHRSVSWYQQTPGQGLQFLFEYFSETQRNKGNFPGRFSGRQFSNSRSEMNVSTLELGDSALYLCASSLGRGAGGSDEQYFGPGTRLTVT.

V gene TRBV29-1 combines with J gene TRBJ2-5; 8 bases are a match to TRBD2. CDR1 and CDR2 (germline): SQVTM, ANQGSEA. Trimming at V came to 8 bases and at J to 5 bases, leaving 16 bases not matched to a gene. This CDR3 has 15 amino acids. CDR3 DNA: TGCAGCATAATAGGTTTAGCGGGAATGGGGGAGACCCAGTACTTC. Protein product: CSIIGLAGMGETQYF.

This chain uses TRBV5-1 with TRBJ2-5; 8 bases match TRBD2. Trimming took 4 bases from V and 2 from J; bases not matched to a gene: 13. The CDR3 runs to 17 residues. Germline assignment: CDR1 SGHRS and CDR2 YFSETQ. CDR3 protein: CASSPILAGPGQETQYF. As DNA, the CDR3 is TGCGCCAGCAGCCCCATTCTAGCGGGTCCCGGGCAAGAGACCCAGTACTTC.

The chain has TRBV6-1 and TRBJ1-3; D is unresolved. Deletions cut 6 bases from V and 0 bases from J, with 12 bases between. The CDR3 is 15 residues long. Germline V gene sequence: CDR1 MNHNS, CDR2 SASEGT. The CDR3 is CASSPGSNSGNTIYF. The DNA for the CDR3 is TGTGCCAGCAGCCCCGGTTCAAACTCTGGAAACACCATATATTTT.

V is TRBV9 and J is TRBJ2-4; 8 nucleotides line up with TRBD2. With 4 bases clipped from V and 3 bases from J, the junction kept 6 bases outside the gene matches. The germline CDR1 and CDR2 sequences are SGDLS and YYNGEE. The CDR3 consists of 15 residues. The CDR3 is CASSPSGRGKNIQYF. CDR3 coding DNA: TGTGCCAGCAGCCCCTCCGGGAGGGGCAAAAACATTCAGTACTTC.

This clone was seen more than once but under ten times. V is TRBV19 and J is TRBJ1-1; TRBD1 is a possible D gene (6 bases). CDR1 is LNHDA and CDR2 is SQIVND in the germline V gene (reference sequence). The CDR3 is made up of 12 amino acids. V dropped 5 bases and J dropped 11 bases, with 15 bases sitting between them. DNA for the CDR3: TGTGCCAGTAGTCCGCACAGGGCCGGGGCTTTCTTT. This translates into CASSPHRAGAFF.

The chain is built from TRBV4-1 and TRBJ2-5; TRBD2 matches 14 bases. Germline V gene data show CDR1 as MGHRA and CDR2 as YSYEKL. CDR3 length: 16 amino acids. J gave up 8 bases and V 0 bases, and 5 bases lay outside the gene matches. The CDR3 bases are TGCGCCAGCAGCCAAGAAGGGGGACTAGCGGGAGCTACCCAGTACTTC. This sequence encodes CASSQEGGLAGATQYF.

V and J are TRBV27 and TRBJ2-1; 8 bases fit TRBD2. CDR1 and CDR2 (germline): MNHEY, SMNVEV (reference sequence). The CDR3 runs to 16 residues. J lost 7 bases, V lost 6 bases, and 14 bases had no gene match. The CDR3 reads CASSRGLAPGQNEQFF. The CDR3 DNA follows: TGTGCCAGCAGCCGAGGACTAGCCCCAGGGCAAAATGAGCAGTTCTTC.

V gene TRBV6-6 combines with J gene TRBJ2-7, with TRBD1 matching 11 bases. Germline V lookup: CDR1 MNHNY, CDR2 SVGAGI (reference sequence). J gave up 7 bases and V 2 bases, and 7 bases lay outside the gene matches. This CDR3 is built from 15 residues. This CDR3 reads CASSYGQGADLEQYF. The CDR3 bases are TGTGCCAGCAGTTACGGACAGGGGGCGGATTTGGAGCAGTACTTC.

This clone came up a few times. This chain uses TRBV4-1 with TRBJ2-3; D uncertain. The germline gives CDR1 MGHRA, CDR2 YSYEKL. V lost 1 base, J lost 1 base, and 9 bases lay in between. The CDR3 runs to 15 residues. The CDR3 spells CASSQVLLRTDTQYF. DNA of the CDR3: TGCGCCAGCAGCCAAGTTCTCCTCCGCACAGATACGCAGTATTTT.